What follows describes a single TCR beta chain. Its cognate antigen has yet to be identified. Per-base quality was not reported, and no clone a single base away is much larger than it. The data stem from a study of control samples from healthy donors and cancer patients (dated by TCRdb to about 2020). Library method: the immunoSEQ multiplex PCR assay. TCRdb retrieved this table from immuneACCESS and kept in-frame rearrangements only. Not all clones are present; in checked studies, unresolved V genes account for under half, and no reason is known for the remainder. Recorded for this sample are 100,000 to 150,000 clones; approximately 90% of them occurred a single time. About 2.2% of the sample is taken by the ten largest. Trimming costs V 8 bases and J 0 bases, and their ends lie 12 bases apart. Taken from cysteine to phenylalanine, the CDR3 has 14 residues. Only the CDR3 part of the read is kept: 42 bases, read in frame from the first base. In the germline V gene, CDR1 corresponds to MDHEN and CDR2 to SYDVKM.

The TCR comes from a woman between 45 and 65 years old in good health. The sequenced sample consisted of blood. Here the chain combines TRBV28 and TRBJ2-3, with TRBD2 tentatively as D gene (5 bases match). The CDR3 protein is CASLSGISTDTQYF. The sequenced DNA is TGTGCCAGCTTATCGGGGATTAGCACAGATACGCAGTATTTT.